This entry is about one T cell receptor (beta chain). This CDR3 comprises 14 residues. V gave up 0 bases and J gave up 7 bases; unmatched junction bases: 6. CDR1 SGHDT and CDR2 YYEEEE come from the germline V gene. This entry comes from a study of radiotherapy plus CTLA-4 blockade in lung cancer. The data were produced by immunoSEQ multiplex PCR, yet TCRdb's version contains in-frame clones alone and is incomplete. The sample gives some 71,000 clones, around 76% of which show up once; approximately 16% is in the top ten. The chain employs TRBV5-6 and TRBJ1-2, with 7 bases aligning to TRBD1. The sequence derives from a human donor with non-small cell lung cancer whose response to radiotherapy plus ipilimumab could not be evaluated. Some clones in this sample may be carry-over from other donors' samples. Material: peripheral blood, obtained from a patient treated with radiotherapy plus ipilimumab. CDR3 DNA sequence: TGTGCCAGCAGCTTGGGATATGAGGGGGCTGGCTACACCTTC. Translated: CASSLGYEGAGYTF.